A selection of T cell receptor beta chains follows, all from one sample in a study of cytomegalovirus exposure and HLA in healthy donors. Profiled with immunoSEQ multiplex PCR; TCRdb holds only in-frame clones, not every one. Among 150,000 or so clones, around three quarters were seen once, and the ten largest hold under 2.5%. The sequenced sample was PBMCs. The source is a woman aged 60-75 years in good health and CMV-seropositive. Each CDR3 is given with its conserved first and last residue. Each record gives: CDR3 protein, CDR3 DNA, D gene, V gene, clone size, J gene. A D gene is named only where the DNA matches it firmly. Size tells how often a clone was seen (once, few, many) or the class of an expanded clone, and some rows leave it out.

CDR3: CASSSFRQVQNTEAFF; DNA: TGTGCCAGCAGTTCCTTTCGACAGGTTCAGAACACTGAAGCTTTCTTT; D: NA; V: TRBV6-5; size: NA; J: TRBJ1-1
CDR3: CASSPGGLTGELFF; DNA: TGTGCCAGCTCACCAGGCGGGCTGACCGGGGAGCTGTTTTTT; D: NA; V: TRBV18; size: NA; J: TRBJ2-2
CDR3: CASSESGRVDTQYF; DNA: TGCGCCAGCAGTGAGTCGGGCAGGGTTGATACGCAGTATTTT; D: NA; V: TRBV10-1; size: NA; J: TRBJ2-3
CDR3: CASSQAGKPMNTEAFF; DNA: TGTGCCAGCAGCCAAGCGGGGAAGCCTATGAACACTGAAGCTTTCTTT; D: NA; V: TRBV14; size: NA; J: TRBJ1-1
CDR3: CASSSLVGRDRGKNTEAFF; DNA: TGTGCCAGCAGTTCTCTTGTAGGCCGAGACAGGGGTAAGAACACTGAAGCTTTCTTT; D: TRBD1; V: TRBV28; size: NA; J: TRBJ1-1
CDR3: CASSVDPPRIYGYTF; DNA: TGTGCCAGCAGCGTAGATCCCCCCAGAATCTATGGCTACACCTTC; D: NA; V: TRBV9; size: few; J: TRBJ1-2
CDR3: CASSLTAGRGDEQYF; DNA: TGTGCCAGCAGCTTGACGGCAGGCCGTGGTGACGAGCAGTACTTC; D: NA; V: TRBV12-1; size: NA; J: TRBJ2-7
CDR3: CASSVLEATNTEAFF; DNA: TGTGCCAGCAGCGTATTGGAAGCGACCAACACTGAAGCTTTCTTT; D: NA; V: TRBV9; size: few; J: TRBJ1-1
CDR3: CASSQPQGYQFF; DNA: TGTGCCAGCAGCCAACCACAGGGTTATCAGTTCTTC; D: NA; V: TRBV27; size: few; J: TRBJ2-1
CDR3: CASSQDVAAGELFF; DNA: TGTGCCAGCAGCCAAGATGTAGCGGCCGGGGAGCTGTTTTTT; D: NA; V: TRBV4-2; size: NA; J: TRBJ2-2
CDR3: CATSREANTEAFF; DNA: TGTGCCACCAGCAGAGAGGCTAACACTGAAGCTTTCTTT; D: NA; V: TRBV15; size: NA; J: TRBJ1-1
CDR3: CASSNTLGGASVNTEAFF; DNA: TGTGCCAGCAGCAATACCCTGGGAGGGGCGTCTGTGAACACTGAAGCTTTCTTT; D: NA; V: TRBV5-6; size: NA; J: TRBJ1-1
CDR3: CASSSRDIDSNTEAFF; DNA: TGCGCCAGCAGCTCCAGGGATATAGACTCGAACACTGAAGCTTTCTTT; D: NA; V: TRBV4-1; size: few; J: TRBJ1-1
CDR3: CASSLPGQGAGAEAFF; DNA: TGTGCCAGCAGCTTGCCGGGACAGGGGGCTGGTGCTGAAGCTTTCTTT; D: TRBD1; V: TRBV5-6; size: NA; J: TRBJ1-1
CDR3: CASSFQGQGELYGYTF; DNA: TGTGCCAGCAGTTTCCAAGGGCAGGGGGAACTCTATGGCTACACCTTC; D: TRBD1; V: TRBV28; size: NA; J: TRBJ1-2
CDR3: CSVEKGGYTF; DNA: TGCAGCGTTGAAAAGGGGGGCTACACCTTC; D: NA; V: TRBV29-1; size: NA; J: TRBJ1-2
CDR3: CAWSGQGGQPQHF; DNA: TGTGCCTGGAGTGGACAGGGCGGCCAGCCCCAGCATTTT; D: TRBD1; V: TRBV30; size: NA; J: TRBJ1-5
CDR3: CAISDRREGQDEQFF; DNA: TGTGCCATCAGTGATAGGCGGGAGGGCCAGGATGAGCAGTTCTTC; D: TRBD2; V: TRBV10-3; size: once; J: TRBJ2-1
CDR3: CASSPGQGAPTEAFF; DNA: TGTGCCAGCTCGCCCGGACAGGGGGCGCCAACTGAAGCTTTCTTT; D: TRBD1; V: TRBV18; size: few; J: TRBJ1-1
CDR3: CSVYTGTSGIDTQYF; DNA: TGCAGCGTTTATACCGGGACTAGCGGGATAGATACGCAGTATTTT; D: TRBD2; V: TRBV29-1; size: NA; J: TRBJ2-3
CDR3: CASSETGKDTEAFF; DNA: TGTGCCAGCTCCGAGACAGGGAAGGACACTGAAGCTTTCTTT; D: TRBD1; V: TRBV7-3; size: many; J: TRBJ1-1
CDR3: CASSYVAGTGAETQYF; DNA: TGTGCCAGCAGTTACGTAGCCGGGACAGGGGCCGAGACCCAGTACTTC; D: TRBD1; V: TRBV6-5; size: NA; J: TRBJ2-5
CDR3: CASSLDSPPSGEKLFF; DNA: TGTGCCAGCAGCTTAGATTCCCCCCCCAGCGGTGAAAAACTGTTTTTT; D: NA; V: TRBV7-8; size: few; J: TRBJ1-4
CDR3: CASSITGARGNQPQHF; DNA: TGTGCCAGTAGTATAACAGGGGCTCGGGGCAATCAGCCCCAGCATTTT; D: TRBD1; V: TRBV19; size: NA; J: TRBJ1-5
CDR3: CARRQSGANVLTF; DNA: TGTGCCCGACGACAGTCTGGGGCCAACGTCCTGACTTTC; D: NA; V: TRBV30; size: once; J: TRBJ2-6
CDR3: CASSPSQGAQEKLFF; DNA: TGTGCCAGCTCACCGAGTCAGGGGGCACAGGAAAAACTGTTTTTT; D: TRBD1; V: TRBV18; size: NA; J: TRBJ1-4
CDR3: CSAQVGAGSQPQHF; DNA: TGCAGCGCACAAGTGGGGGCAGGGAGCCAGCCCCAGCATTTT; D: NA; V: TRBV29-1; size: NA; J: TRBJ1-5
CDR3: CAISLGGGGSYEQYF; DNA: TGTGCCATCAGTCTTGGGGGGGGCGGCTCCTACGAGCAGTACTTC; D: NA; V: TRBV10-3; size: once; J: TRBJ2-7
CDR3: CASSPRVGRGTEAFF; DNA: TGTGCCAGCAGCCCCAGGGTGGGAAGGGGCACTGAAGCTTTCTTT; D: NA; V: TRBV28; size: few; J: TRBJ1-1
CDR3: CASSPGTGETYGYTF; DNA: TGTGCCAGCAGCCCGGGGACAGGGGAAACCTATGGCTACACCTTC; D: TRBD1; V: TRBV7-9; size: NA; J: TRBJ1-2
CDR3: CASSPGRATDTQYF; DNA: TGTGCCAGCTCACCGGGCAGGGCGACAGATACGCAGTATTTT; D: NA; V: TRBV18; size: NA; J: TRBJ2-3
CDR3: CASSLRGGNQPQHF; DNA: TGTGCCAGCAGTTTACGGGGGGGCAATCAGCCCCAGCATTTT; D: NA; V: TRBV27; size: NA; J: TRBJ1-5
CDR3: CASSVGLAVITDTQYF; DNA: TGTGCCAGCAGCGTGGGACTAGCGGTTATCACAGATACGCAGTATTTT; D: TRBD2; V: TRBV9; size: NA; J: TRBJ2-3
CDR3: CASSLSGVLGANVLTF; DNA: TGTGCCAGCAGTTTATCAGGGGTGTTAGGGGCCAACGTCCTGACTTTC; D: NA; V: TRBV28; size: NA; J: TRBJ2-6
CDR3: CASTQKGIMGEAFF; DNA: TGTGCCAGCACCCAAAAGGGGATAATGGGGGAAGCTTTCTTT; D: NA; V: TRBV5-4; size: NA; J: TRBJ1-1
CDR3: CASSLRGQGAGDTQYF; DNA: TGCGCCAGCAGCCTACGGGGACAGGGGGCTGGAGATACGCAGTATTTT; D: TRBD1; V: TRBV5-1; size: NA; J: TRBJ2-3
CDR3: CASSEMGPGGIYNEQFF; DNA: TGTGCCAGCAGTGAAATGGGCCCAGGGGGAATCTACAATGAGCAGTTCTTC; D: TRBD1; V: TRBV25-1; size: NA; J: TRBJ2-1
CDR3: CASSLGTGHYNEQFF; DNA: TGTGCCAGCAGCTTAGGGACAGGCCACTACAATGAGCAGTTCTTC; D: TRBD1; V: TRBV11-2; size: once; J: TRBJ2-1
CDR3: CASSLTGLNEQFF; DNA: TGTGCCAGCAGCTTAACTGGACTCAATGAGCAGTTCTTC; D: NA; V: TRBV13; size: NA; J: TRBJ2-1
CDR3: CHRVYEQYF; DNA: TGCCACAGGGTCTACGAGCAGTACTTC; D: NA; V: TRBV20-1; size: NA; J: TRBJ2-7
CDR3: CASSGTSPDYEQYF; DNA: TGTGCCAGCAGTGGGACTAGCCCCGACTACGAGCAGTACTTC; D: TRBD2; V: TRBV6-1; size: once; J: TRBJ2-7
CDR3: CASSPFASGSSYEQYF; DNA: TGTGCCAGCTCACCGTTTGCTAGCGGGTCGTCTTACGAGCAGTACTTC; D: TRBD2; V: TRBV18; size: NA; J: TRBJ2-7
CDR3: CASREGHTEAFF; DNA: TGTGCCAGCAGGGAGGGGCACACTGAAGCTTTCTTT; D: NA; V: TRBV28; size: few; J: TRBJ1-1
CDR3: CASSVGTGGGYEQYF; DNA: TGCGCCAGCAGCGTCGGGACAGGAGGTGGTTACGAGCAGTACTTC; D: TRBD1; V: TRBV5-1; size: NA; J: TRBJ2-7
CDR3: CAISSDRDTEAFF; DNA: TGTGCCATCAGTAGCGACAGGGACACTGAAGCTTTCTTT; D: TRBD1; V: TRBV10-3; size: few; J: TRBJ1-1
CDR3: CASSWTANTGELFF; DNA: TGTGCCAGCAGCTGGACAGCCAACACCGGGGAGCTGTTTTTT; D: NA; V: TRBV2; size: NA; J: TRBJ2-2